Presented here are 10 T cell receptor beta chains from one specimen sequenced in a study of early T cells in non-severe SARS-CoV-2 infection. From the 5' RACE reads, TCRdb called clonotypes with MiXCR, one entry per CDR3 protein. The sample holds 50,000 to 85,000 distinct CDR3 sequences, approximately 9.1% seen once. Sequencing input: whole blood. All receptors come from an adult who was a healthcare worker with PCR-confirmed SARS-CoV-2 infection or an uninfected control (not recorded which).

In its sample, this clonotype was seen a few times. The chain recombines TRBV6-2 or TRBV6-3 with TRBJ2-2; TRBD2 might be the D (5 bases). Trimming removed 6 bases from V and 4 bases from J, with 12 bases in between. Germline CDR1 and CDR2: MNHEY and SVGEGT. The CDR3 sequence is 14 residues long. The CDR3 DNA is TGTGCCAGCAGAAAGGGAGCGGTCACCGGGGAGCTGTTTTTT. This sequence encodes CASRKGAVTGELFF.

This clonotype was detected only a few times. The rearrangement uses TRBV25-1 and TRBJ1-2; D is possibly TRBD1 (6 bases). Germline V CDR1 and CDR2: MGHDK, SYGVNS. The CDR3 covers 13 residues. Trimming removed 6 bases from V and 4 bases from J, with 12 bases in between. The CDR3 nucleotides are TGTGCCAGCAGCGCCGGGACAATCTATGGCTACACCTTC. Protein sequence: CASSAGTIYGYTF.

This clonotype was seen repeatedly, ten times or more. The CDR3 nucleotides are TGCGCCAGCAGCTTAGGAGTTGCCACTAATGAAAAACTGTTTTTT. It encodes CASSLGVATNEKLFF. This rearrangement joins TRBV5-1 to TRBJ1-4; no clear D gene. V was pared by 2 bases and J by 2 bases, with 10 bases between. The CDR3 is 15 residues long. Germline CDR1 is SGHRS and CDR2 is YFSETQ.

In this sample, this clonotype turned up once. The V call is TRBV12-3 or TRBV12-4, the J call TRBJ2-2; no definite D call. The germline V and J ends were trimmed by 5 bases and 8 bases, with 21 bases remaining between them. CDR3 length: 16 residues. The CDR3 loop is CASSTRQASKVGELFF. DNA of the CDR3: TGTGCCAGCAGTACTCGTCAGGCCTCGAAGGTGGGGGAGCTGTTTTTT.

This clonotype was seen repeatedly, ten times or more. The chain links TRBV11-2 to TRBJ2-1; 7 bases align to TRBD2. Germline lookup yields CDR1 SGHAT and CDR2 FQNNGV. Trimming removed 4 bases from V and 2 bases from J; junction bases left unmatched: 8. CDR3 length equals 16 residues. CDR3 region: CASSSHGGRPYNEQFF. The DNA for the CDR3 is TGTGCCAGCAGCTCCCATGGCGGGAGACCCTACAATGAGCAGTTCTTC.

CDR3 DNA sequence: TGCGCCAGCAGCTCGCAAGCGGGAGGCTCTGGGGCCAACGTCCTGACTTTC. Translated, it gives CASSSQAGGSGANVLTF. This chain links TRBV5-1 with TRBJ2-6; the match to TRBD2 covers 9 bases. The CDR3 length is 17 residues. J lost 0 bases, V lost 3 bases, and 4 bases had no gene match. Germline assignment: CDR1 SGHRS and CDR2 YFSETQ.

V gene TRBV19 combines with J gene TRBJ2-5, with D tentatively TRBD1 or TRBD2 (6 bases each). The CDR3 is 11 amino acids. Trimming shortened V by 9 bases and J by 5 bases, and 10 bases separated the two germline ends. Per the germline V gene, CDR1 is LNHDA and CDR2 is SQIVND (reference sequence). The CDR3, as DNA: TGTGCCAGCGGGGGCTTTGAGACCCAGTACTTC. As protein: CASGGFETQYF.

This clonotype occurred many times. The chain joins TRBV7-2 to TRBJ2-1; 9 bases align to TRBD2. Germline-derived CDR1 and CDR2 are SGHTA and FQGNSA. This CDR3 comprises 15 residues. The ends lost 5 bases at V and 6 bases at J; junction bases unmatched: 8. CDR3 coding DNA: TGTGCCAGCAGCAATATAGCGGGAGCTCGCAATGAGCAGTTCTTC. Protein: CASSNIAGARNEQFF.

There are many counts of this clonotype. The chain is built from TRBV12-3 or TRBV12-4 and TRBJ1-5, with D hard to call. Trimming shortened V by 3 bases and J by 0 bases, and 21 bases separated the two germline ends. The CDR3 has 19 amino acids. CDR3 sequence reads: CASSFQSAYGINSNQPQHF. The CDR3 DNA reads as TGTGCCAGCAGTTTCCAAAGTGCTTACGGTATCAATAGCAATCAGCCCCAGCATTTT.

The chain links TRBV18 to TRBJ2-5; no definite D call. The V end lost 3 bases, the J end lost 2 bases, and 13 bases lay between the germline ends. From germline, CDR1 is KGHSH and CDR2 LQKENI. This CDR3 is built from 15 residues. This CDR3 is CASSPLGGSQETQYF. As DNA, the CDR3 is TGTGCCAGCTCACCCCTCGGCGGTAGTCAAGAGACCCAGTACTTC.